This T cell receptor beta chain was captured in a study of blood T cell repertoires in COVID-19. Trimming cost V 3 bases and J 2 bases, with 10 bases left between them. CDR1 and CDR2 from the germline V gene are MDHEN and SYDVKM. The CDR3 sequence is 14 residues long. In the authors' workflow: The assay estimated nucleated cells by amplifying reference gene primers. Method: immunoSEQ multiplex PCR; TCRdb's copy keeps in-frame clones and lacks some. The V and J calls and clone size were taken over from that table, and D and trimming were inferred from the DNA. The sample includes a few hundred thousand clones, roughly 90% seen only once; the top ten take about 1.8%. Participants came from around 25 US areas, aged roughly 18 to 95 years. Grouping used clinical history reported by participants in a survey and questionnaire.

Material for sequencing was PBMCs or T cells enriched from blood (not recorded which). This receptor was taken from a woman between 18 and 30 years old with acute COVID-19. The chain combines TRBV28 with TRBJ1-1; D possibly corresponds to TRBD1 (6 bases). The CDR3 nucleotides read TGTGCCAGCAGTTTCCTACAGGGAAACACTGAAGCTTTCTTT. This codes for CASSFLQGNTEAFF.